This TCR beta chain was obtained from a study of T cells in localized non-small cell lung cancer. Study results and limitations: The appearance of a median roughly 56 of the top 100 tumor clones was seen in adjacent lung.

Comment on this clone: The antigen remains unidentified.

TCRdb's table, derived via immunoSEQ multiplex PCR, lists solely in-frame clones and lacks some. The table has 100,000 to 150,000 clones, roughly 90% seen once; the top ten hold over 1.5%. Germline CDR1 WNHNN, CDR2 SYGVQD (reference sequence). J gave up 6 bases and V 0 bases, and 11 bases lay outside the gene matches. This CDR3 has 18 amino acids. The V call is TRBV10-1, the J call TRBJ2-2; 9 bases agree with TRBD2. Sample: peripheral blood, taken before any cancer treatment. The receptor's source is a female donor over 55 with stage I lung adenocarcinoma. Written as DNA, the CDR3 is TGCGCCAGCAGTGAGTCTCTAGCGGGAACCAGTATAGCCGGGGAGCTGTTTTTT. This gives the protein CASSESLAGTSIAGELFF.